This T cell receptor (beta chain) comes out of a study of T cells in Graves' hyperthyroidism and ophthalmopathy. This CDR3 is 12 amino acids long. There were TCR beta CDR3 regions amplified from RNA transcripts. The TCR CDR3 first-round RT-PCR relied on the HTBI primer set. TCRdb re-analysed the multiplex PCR reads in MiXCR, keeping a single row per CDR3 protein. The table shows 550,000 to 850,000 distinct CDR3 sequences, with approximately 19% occurring only once. Turning to this clonotype: The germline gene is not matched at one end of the junction; a read error may be the cause.

The source of this sequence is a woman between 45 and 65 years old with Graves' hyperthyroidism that later progressed to Graves' ophthalmopathy. The chain recombines TRBV12-3 or TRBV12-4 with TRBJ1-2; D gene ambiguous. The sequenced sample was blood. The DNA of the CDR3 is TGTGCCAGCAGTATTAGTAACGATGGCTACACCTTC. This sequence encodes CASSISNDGYTF.